This T cell receptor (beta chain) appears in the sequencing data of a study of beta chain features in type 1 diabetes (dated by TCRdb to the late 2010s). Regarding the research as a whole: No differences in mean age, gender distribution, total cell number or subset yield were found between patients and healthy donors. Across all samples, 107,917,701 sorted cells were examined, and cell number per subset correlated strongly with RNA yield. Whereas all 30 or so donors provided naive and central memory subsets, regulatory and stem cell-like memory subsets were isolated from just 8 patients and about 8 healthy donors. In the study, TCRB repertoires of sorted circulating CD4+ T cell subsets from recently diagnosed type 1 diabetes patients were compared with those of matched healthy donors. Points the paper makes about the study in general: At VDJ recombination sites, patients with type 1 diabetes made fewer insertions and deleted more nucleotides, a pattern implying thymic rearrangement abnormalities. PCR might favor shorter templates, but patient and control samples were amplified and corrected together, so any skew would affect both groups equally. In all four CD4+ subsets, TCRB CDR3 length was moderately but significantly shorter in type 1 diabetes patients. Sequencing cDNA rather than genomic DNA could over-represent highly expressing activated cells, although activation and CD3 levels did not differ between groups. Naive, central memory and regulatory TCRB repertoires appeared more similar among patients than among healthy donors. Because small numbers of individuals were included in the HLA sub-analyses, any influence of HLA type on TCRB rearrangement was left unresolved.

This clone was seen more than once but under ten times. The target of this receptor is not known. Nothing much larger sits one base from this clone, and base qualities are not available. A single peripheral blood draw of around 100 mL on average was collected from each donor into heparinised tubes. Naive, central memory, regulatory and stem cell-like memory CD4+ T cells were sorted on a BD FACSAria II using a panel including CD45RO, CCR7, CD25, CD127, CD95 and CD27. Every sorted population had a purity above 95%. PBMCs were separated immediately by Lymphoprep density gradient centrifugation and were stained directly, without being cultured. To minimize batch effects, samples were stained and sorted in pairs, one healthy donor with one patient per experiment. The entire isolated RNA was reverse transcribed using the High Capacity cDNA Reverse Transcription Kit, and thus expressed TCRB transcripts were sequenced. Deep immunoSEQ sequencing was applied to naive, central memory and regulatory T cell samples, giving an average of around 3.4 million total reads per sample. Sorted cells were lysed in RLT buffer and RNA was extracted with DNase-treated RNeasy Micro or Mini kits, depending on cell number. Each cell subset was processed on its own to prevent cross-contamination, while patient and healthy donor samples were processed together. Using the immunoSEQ multiplex PCR, TCRB sequences were amplified from cDNA into 87-bp fragments spanning the CDR3 region. The amplicons were sequenced using the Illumina HiSeq platform. The original methods were these. Synthetic template baselines were used to correct PCR bias computationally, reads within Hamming distance 2 were collapsed, and singletons that could not be merged were discarded. Reads were aligned against IMGT so that V, D and J genes, CDR3 length and insertions or deletions at six rearrangement sites could be assigned. Within each subset, clonotype counts were normalized to sorted cell number, and only after that were true diversity and Gini coefficients computed with the tcR R package. Repertoire sharing was quantified using the overlap coefficient calculated on TCRB nucleotide sequences. Out-of-frame TCRB sequences from naive cells were analyzed to stand in for the pre-selection repertoire. As stored in TCRdb, this immuneACCESS dataset retains in-frame rearrangements with V and J assigned. A fraction of the clones does not appear; measured against another copy, unresolved V genes explain less than half of the discrepancy, and the remainder lacks a known reason. V, J and clone size were drawn from that table, and D and trimming were deduced from the DNA. The sample yields a few hundred thousand clones; 24% were counted once. The ten largest clones add up to around 0.011% of the sample.

V was cut back by 3 bases and J by 2 bases, leaving a gap of 9 bases between them. The CDR3 goes from the cysteine to the phenylalanine over 13 residues. Only CDR3 DNA is held: 39 bases, read in frame from base 1. Taken from the germline V gene, the CDR1 and CDR2 loops are SQVTM and ANQGSEA. Rearrangement joined TRBV29-1 to TRBJ2-3; the D region possibly corresponds to TRBD2 (6 bases align). The clonotype originates from a woman aged 25 to 39 with type 1 diabetes. Sequenced material: naive CD4+ T cells from blood. Reading the label with the study, this specimen's cell subset or site is: true naive CD4+ T cells. The CDR3: CSVEGGLTDTQYF. The sequenced DNA: TGCAGCGTTGAGGGAGGACTCACAGATACGCAGTATTTT.